This TCR beta chain was obtained from a study of regulatory T cells in long-lasting Graves disease. This clonotype was counted between two and nine times. Its antigen remains unknown. Time point given: newly diagnosed GD, antithyroid drugs for less than 3 months. Extracted PBMC RNA gave rise to the TCR library. HTBI primers from iRepertoire and Arm-PCR of CDR3 regions yielded the TCR beta libraries. TCRdb re-called the multiplex PCR reads with MiXCR, one entry per CDR3 protein. This table holds 520,000 or so distinct CDR3 sequences, 12% found once. Overall study results and limits: TCR diversity was lower in persistent Graves' patients (versus newly diagnosed ones).

These data were also reused for a study on T cells in Graves' hyperthyroidism and ophthalmopathy. That source adds: Blood also carried most thyroid clonotypes expanded above 0.001.

The source was peripheral blood mononuclear cells (PBMCs), collected at new diagnosis, from a patient treated with antithyroid drugs. The receptor was derived from a woman younger than 45 with Graves disease.

CDR3 sequence reads: CASSQATGNEQFF. DNA for the CDR3: TGCGCCAGCAGCCAAGCGACAGGTAATGAGCAGTTCTTC. The V and J genes are TRBV4-1 and TRBJ2-1; maybe TRBD1 (6 bases). The CDR3 is 13 amino acids. Germline V lookup: CDR1 MGHRA, CDR2 YSYEKL. Trimming took off 1 base at V and 7 bases at J, with 8 bases between the two ends.